A single sample gave rise to the 7 T cell receptor beta chains below, sequenced in a study of spatial heterogeneity in lung cancer. Specified time point: sample taken at primary tumor resection. Frozen PBMC, nontumor lung or tumor provided whole RNA, which was sequenced unsorted. TCRdb redid the calling of the 5' RACE reads with MiXCR, one entry per CDR3 protein. This table has around 41,000 distinct CDR3 sequences, 6.5% to 8% appearing once. Here the sequenced sample was PBMCs, taken at surgery. The receptors were gathered from a female donor with early-stage non-small cell lung cancer.

This clonotype occurred many times. The chain is built from TRBV18 and TRBJ2-3; 7 nucleotides line up with TRBD1. The V gene end was trimmed by 3 bases and the J gene end by 1 base; junction bases not matched to a gene: 4. Germline CDR1 and CDR2: KGHSH and LQKENI. The CDR3 spans 15 residues. For the CDR3, the DNA is TGTGCCAGCTCACCCTCCGACAGGGGCACAGATACGCAGTATTTT. It codes for CASSPSDRGTDTQYF.

There are many counts of this clonotype. V usage is TRBV2 and J usage is TRBJ1-3, with D unclear. This CDR3 region has 12 residues. V was shortened by 2 bases and J by 6 bases, with 5 bases between the two germline ends. CDR1 and CDR2 (germline): SNHLY, FYNNEI. CDR3 region: CASSEQINTIYF. The CDR3 nucleotides read TGTGCCAGCAGTGAACAAATAAACACCATATATTTT.

This clonotype was seen at least ten times. This chain connects TRBV25-1 to TRBJ2-2, with 7 nucleotides matching TRBD1. The CDR3 extends over 16 amino acids. With 5 bases clipped from V and 0 bases from J, the junction kept 6 bases outside the gene matches. Germline lookup yields CDR1 MGHDK and CDR2 SYGVNS. CDR3 DNA: TGTGCCAGCAGTTCCCAAGGGGGCACGAACACCGGGGAGCTGTTTTTT. Amino acid sequence: CASSSQGGTNTGELFF.

This clonotype was recorded at least ten times. V is TRBV5-1 and J is TRBJ2-3; D not resolved. The germline CDR1 and CDR2 sequences are SGHRS and YFSETQ. The CDR3 is 14 residues long. V lost 0 bases and J lost 4, with 9 bases in between. CDR3 sequence: CASSLETLPDTQYF. The CDR3 coding sequence is TGCGCCAGCAGCTTGGAGACTCTGCCAGATACGCAGTATTTT.

This clonotype came up many times. This chain links TRBV4-1 with TRBJ1-5, with TRBD1 matching 12 bases. CDR1 is MGHRA, CDR2 YSYEKL, per germline. The CDR3 runs 16 residues. V gave up 3 bases and J gave up 4 bases; unmatched junction bases: 4. The DNA of the CDR3 is TGCGCCAGCAGCCAGGGGGACAGGGGGCCAAATCAGCCCCAGCATTTT. Translating it yields CASSQGDRGPNQPQHF.

This chain connects TRBV6-5 to TRBJ1-2, with D perhaps matching TRBD1 (6 bases). The ends were cut back, 6 bases at V and 0 bases at J, with 17 bases in the middle. The CDR3 sequence is 16 residues long. CDR1 is MNHEY, CDR2 SVGAGI, per germline. CDR3 loop: CASSRIQGLTNYGYTF. CDR3 DNA: TGTGCCAGCAGCCGAATACAGGGACTAACTAACTATGGCTACACCTTC.

This clonotype was seen at least ten times. The chain couples TRBV18 to TRBJ2-5; D tentatively reads TRBD1 or TRBD2 (5 bases each). Trimming pared 8 bases from V and 4 bases from J, leaving 20 bases between. This CDR3 spans 15 amino acids. Germline CDR1 KGHSH, CDR2 LQKENI. This CDR3 reads CASPPRAGTAETQYF. DNA of the CDR3: TGTGCCAGCCCCCCTCGGGCCGGGACCGCAGAGACCCAGTACTTC. Full variable domain (outside the CDR3, taken from reference TRBV18 and TRBJ2-5): NAGVMQNPRHLVRRRGQEARLRCSPMKGHSHVYWYRQLPEEGLKFMVYLQKENIIDESGMPKERFSAEFPKEGPSILRIQQVVRGDSAAYFCASPPRAGTAETQYFGPGTRLLVL.